This T cell receptor beta chain was captured by sequencing in a study of OX40 agonist ivuxolimab in advanced cancers. Worth noting for this clone: Its antigen is not identified.

From germline, CDR1 is LNHNV and CDR2 YYDKDF (reference sequence). The CDR3 consists of 16 residues. Trimming pared 0 bases from V and 2 bases from J, leaving 11 bases between. Assay: immunoSEQ multiplex PCR; the TCRdb copy retains only in-frame clones and omits some. This repertoire shows 22,000 or so clones, about 80% found once; its top ten account for roughly 34%. Study-level results: Expanded clones belonging to CD8+ T cells outnumbered, on average, those of CD4+.

This chain links TRBV15 with TRBJ1-5; D possibly corresponds to TRBD1 (6 bases). The sequenced sample was CD4+ or CD8+ T cells sorted from blood, obtained in a trial of the OX40 agonist ivuxolimab. The TCR originated in an adult with an advanced solid tumor such as melanoma, head and neck, liver or kidney cancer. CDR3 DNA: TGTGCCACCAGCAGAGATCGGGGGCCGGGCAATCAGCCCCAGCATTTT. Its protein is CATSRDRGPGNQPQHF.